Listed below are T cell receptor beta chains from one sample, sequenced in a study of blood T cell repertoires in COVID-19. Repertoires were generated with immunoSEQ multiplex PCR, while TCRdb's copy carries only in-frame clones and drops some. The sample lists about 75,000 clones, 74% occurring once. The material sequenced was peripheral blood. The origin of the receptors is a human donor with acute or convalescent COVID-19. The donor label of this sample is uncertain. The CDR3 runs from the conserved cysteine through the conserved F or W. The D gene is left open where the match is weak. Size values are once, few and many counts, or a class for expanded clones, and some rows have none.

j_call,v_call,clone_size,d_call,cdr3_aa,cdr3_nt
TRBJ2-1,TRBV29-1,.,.,CSVGLAGPNPYNEQFF,TGCAGCGTTGGGTTGGCGGGACCCAACCCCTACAATGAGCAGTTCTTC
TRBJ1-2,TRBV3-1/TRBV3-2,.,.,CASSQDGARGPPQGTNYGYTF,TGTGCCAGCAGCCAAGATGGGGCCAGGGGACCTCCCCAGGGGACTAACTATGGCTACACCTTC
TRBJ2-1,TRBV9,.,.,CASSVEGGGPGSSYNEQFF,TGTGCCAGCAGCGTAGAAGGGGGAGGGCCTGGGAGCTCCTACAATGAGCAGTTCTTC
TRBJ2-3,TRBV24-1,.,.,CATSDSGQWDTQYF,TGTGCCACCAGTGATTCTGGGCAATGGGATACGCAGTATTTT
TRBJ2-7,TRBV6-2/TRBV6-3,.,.,CASSYSREQYF,TGTGCCAGCAGTTACTCGCGCGAGCAGTACTTC
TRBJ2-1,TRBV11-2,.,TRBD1,CASSIDRGLYNEQFF,TGTGCCAGCAGCATAGACAGGGGGCTTTACAATGAGCAGTTCTTC
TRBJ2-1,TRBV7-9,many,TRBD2,CASSLTGSSGASGHEQFF,TGTGCCAGCAGCCTTACGGGGAGTAGCGGGGCCTCGGGGCATGAGCAGTTCTTC
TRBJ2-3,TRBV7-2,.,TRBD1,CASSPRTGDTQYF,TGTGCCAGCAGCCCCCGGACAGGGGATACGCAGTATTTT
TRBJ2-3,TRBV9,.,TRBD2,CASSDRDYTDTQYF,TGTGCCAGCAGCGACCGGGACTACACAGATACGCAGTATTTT
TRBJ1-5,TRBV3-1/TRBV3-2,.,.,CASSQDLSSNQPQHF,TGTGCCAGCAGCCAAGATCTTAGTAGCAATCAGCCCCAGCATTTT
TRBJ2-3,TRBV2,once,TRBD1,CASSAGGGGTDTQYF,TGTGCCAGCAGTGCAGGGGGTGGTGGCACAGATACGCAGTATTTT
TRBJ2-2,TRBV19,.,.,CASKNPSAGELFF,TGTGCCAGTAAAAACCCTAGCGCCGGGGAGCTGTTTTTT
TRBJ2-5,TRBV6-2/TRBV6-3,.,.,CASSYGGAGGTQYF,TGTGCCAGCAGTTACGGCGGGGCCGGGGGGACCCAGTACTTC
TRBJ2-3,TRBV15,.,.,CATSRDLRSVTDTQYF,TGTGCCACCAGCAGAGATCTTCGGAGCGTGACAGATACGCAGTATTTT
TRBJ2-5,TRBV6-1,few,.,CASSEIVTQETQYF,TGTGCCAGCAGTGAGATAGTCACCCAAGAGACCCAGTACTTC
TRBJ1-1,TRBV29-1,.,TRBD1,CSVEPRDRGMNTEAFF,TGCAGCGTTGAACCCCGGGACAGGGGTATGAACACTGAAGCTTTCTTT
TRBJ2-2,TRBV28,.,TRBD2,CASRTSGIPGELFF,TGTGCCAGCAGGACTAGCGGGATCCCCGGGGAGCTGTTTTTT
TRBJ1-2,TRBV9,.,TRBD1,CASSVDPTGNYGYTF,TGTGCCAGCAGCGTAGACCCGACAGGGAACTATGGCTACACCTTC
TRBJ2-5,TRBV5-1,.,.,CASSLQGSETQYF,TGCGCCAGCAGCTTACAGGGTTCCGAGACCCAGTACTTC
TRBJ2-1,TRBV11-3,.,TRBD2,CASSWSGGAYNEQFF,TGTGCCAGCAGCTGGAGCGGGGGGGCCTACAATGAGCAGTTCTTC
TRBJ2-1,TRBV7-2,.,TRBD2,CASSSASGRLNEQFF,TGTGCCAGCAGCTCGGCTAGCGGGAGGCTCAATGAGCAGTTCTTC
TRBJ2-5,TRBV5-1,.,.,CASSGTLGETQYF,TGCGCCAGCAGCGGGACACTTGGGGAGACCCAGTACTTC